The present T cell receptor (beta chain) was sequenced within a study of T cell repertoires in ileal Crohn's disease. Study at large: Operated complications were stricturing disease (roughly 61%) and penetrating disease (about 40%). Biopsies of the neoterminal ileum at postoperative colonoscopy form M6 samples.

The repertoire was sequenced with immunoSEQ multiplex PCR; TCRdb's copy has only in-frame clones and lacks some. There are roughly 62,000 clones in the sample; around nine tenths occur only once, and roughly 1.9% lies in the top ten. This clone was picked up one time. V lost 4 bases, J lost 7 bases, and 17 bases lay in between. The length of the CDR3 is 16 residues. CDR1 and CDR2 (germline): LNHDA, SQIVND (reference sequence). Time point specified: neoterminal ileum biopsy at postoperative endoscopy, about 6 months after surgery. Adults with ileal or ileocolonic Crohn's disease and an indication for resection were eligible.

This TCR derives from an adult with Crohn's disease. The source material was ileal tissue. The rearrangement joins TRBV19 to TRBJ1-6; D is possibly TRBD1 (5 bases). The CDR3 spells CASSTSGTIRNSPLHF. Written as DNA, the CDR3 is TGTGCCAGTAGTACTAGCGGGACGATACGCAATTCACCCCTCCACTTT.